Listed below are T cell receptor beta chains from one sample, sequenced in a study of T cell responses to AZD1222 COVID-19 vaccine. Libraries were prepared by immunoSEQ multiplex PCR; TCRdb keeps only in-frame clonotypes and omits some of them. The table shows more than 80,000 clones, with around 90% occurring only once. Sample: peripheral blood, taken 28 days after the second AZD1222 dose. These receptors were taken from an adult who received the AZD1222 COVID-19 vaccine. CDR3s include the opening cysteine and the closing phenylalanine or tryptophan. A D gene is named only where the DNA matches it firmly. A clone size is listed for some rows: how often the clone was seen (once, few, many), or a class if it is expanded.

D	V	size	J	CDR3	DNA
TRBD1	TRBV18	NA	TRBJ1-2	CASSPPIPGQGARGYTF	TGTGCCAGCTCACCCCCCATACCGGGACAGGGGGCGCGTGGCTACACCTTC
TRBD1	TRBV7-9	once	TRBJ2-4	CASSDREEGNIQYF	TGTGCCAGCAGCGACAGGGAAGAGGGTAACATTCAGTACTTC
NA	TRBV6-6	NA	TRBJ1-4	CASSLYMSEKLFF	TGTGCCAGCAGTTTATACATGTCCGAAAAACTGTTTTTT
NA	TRBV13	NA	TRBJ1-4	CASSVGTYEKLFF	TGTGCCAGCAGCGTCGGGACGTATGAAAAACTGTTTTTT
TRBD1	TRBV7-2	NA	TRBJ1-6	CASSFPQGGNSPLHF	TGTGCCAGCAGCTTTCCACAGGGGGGAAATTCACCCCTCCACTTT
TRBD1	TRBV6-5	NA	TRBJ1-2	CASSLGQGGYGYTF	TGTGCCAGCAGTTTAGGACAGGGGGGATATGGCTACACCTTC
NA	TRBV19	NA	TRBJ2-5	CASSPYQGQETQYF	TGTGCCAGTAGCCCCTACCAGGGGCAAGAGACCCAGTACTTC
TRBD2	TRBV27	NA	TRBJ2-1	CASGLAGVNEQFF	TGTGCCAGCGGACTAGCGGGGGTCAATGAGCAGTTCTTC
NA	TRBV11-2	NA	TRBJ1-5	CASSLGGRAGQPQHF	TGTGCCAGCAGCTTAGGCGGCAGGGCTGGGCAGCCCCAGCATTTT
TRBD1	TRBV6-2/TRBV6-3	NA	TRBJ2-7	CASSYLRQGVFTYEQYF	TGTGCCAGCAGTTACCTCCGACAGGGGGTCTTTACCTACGAGCAGTACTTC
TRBD1	TRBV6-5	NA	TRBJ1-1	CASSSWTGGFTEAFF	TGTGCCAGCAGTTCGTGGACAGGGGGCTTCACTGAAGCTTTCTTT
TRBD1	TRBV7-2	NA	TRBJ1-6	CASSPTGRGYRNSPLHF	TGTGCCAGCAGCCCCACCGGCAGGGGGTATAGGAATTCACCCCTCCACTTT
NA	TRBV12-3/TRBV12-4	NA	TRBJ1-4	CATARWGEKLFF	TGTGCCACAGCTAGGTGGGGTGAAAAACTGTTTTTT
NA	TRBV29-1	once	TRBJ2-2	CSVDIQNTGELFF	TGCAGCGTTGATATACAGAACACCGGGGAGCTGTTTTTT
NA	TRBV10-2	NA	TRBJ1-2	CASSDPDRSYGYTF	TGCGCCAGCAGTGATCCAGACAGAAGCTATGGCTACACCTTC
TRBD1	TRBV30	NA	TRBJ1-1	CAWIRSGQPNTEAFF	TGTGCCTGGATACGCTCGGGACAGCCGAACACTGAAGCTTTCTTT
NA	TRBV7-8	NA	TRBJ1-1	CASSGSQAVSTEAFF	TGTGCCAGCAGCGGTTCTCAGGCGGTCAGCACTGAAGCTTTCTTT
NA	TRBV4-3	NA	TRBJ2-7	CASSQEAGSYEQYF	TGCGCCAGCAGCCAAGAGGCAGGATCCTACGAGCAGTACTTC
TRBD1	TRBV6-5	NA	TRBJ2-7	CASSYLWTGRSYEQYF	TGTGCCAGCAGTTACTTATGGACAGGTAGATCCTACGAGCAGTACTTC
NA	TRBV27	NA	TRBJ1-2	CASSFRALGVVGGYTF	TGTGCCAGCAGTTTCCGGGCGTTGGGAGTTGTGGGTGGCTACACCTTC
NA	TRBV6-5	NA	TRBJ2-7	CASTQDSSSYEQYF	TGTGCCAGCACCCAGGACAGCAGCTCCTACGAGCAGTACTTC
TRBD1	TRBV7-2	NA	TRBJ2-7	CASSLDLHGTVTYEQYF	TGTGCCAGCAGCTTAGATCTCCACGGGACAGTAACCTACGAGCAGTACTTC
NA	TRBV27	NA	TRBJ1-5	CASSSQYSNQPQHF	TGTGCCAGCAGTTCCCAGTATAGCAATCAGCCCCAGCATTTT
NA	TRBV6-1	once	TRBJ2-2	CASRHQGRAGELFF	TGTGCCAGCAGGCATCAGGGGCGGGCCGGGGAGCTGTTTTTT
NA	TRBV4-3	NA	TRBJ2-2	CASSQEVDLTGELFF	TGCGCCAGCAGCCAAGAAGTAGACCTCACCGGGGAGCTGTTTTTT
NA	TRBV7-9	few	TRBJ1-6	CASSPGRQRYNSPLHF	TGTGCCAGCAGCCCAGGTCGCCAACGCTATAATTCACCCCTCCACTTT
TRBD1	TRBV12-3/TRBV12-4	NA	TRBJ2-7	CASTRTGNHEQYF	TGTGCCAGCACCCGGACAGGGAACCACGAGCAGTACTTC
NA	TRBV29-1	NA	TRBJ1-3	CSVGVNGNTIYF	TGCAGCGTGGGGGTAAATGGAAACACCATATATTTT
NA	TRBV14	NA	TRBJ2-1	CASSQEWPVDNEQFF	TGTGCCAGCAGCCAAGAGTGGCCCGTGGACAATGAGCAGTTCTTC
TRBD2	TRBV2	NA	TRBJ2-1	CASSELRGGYNEQFF	TGTGCCAGCAGTGAACTGCGGGGGGGGTACAATGAGCAGTTCTTC
NA	TRBV25-1	NA	TRBJ1-6	CASSGHGGSVSPLHF	TGTGCCAGCAGCGGACACGGCGGAAGTGTCTCACCCCTCCACTTT
NA	TRBV6-2/TRBV6-3	NA	TRBJ1-1	CASSTRGEEAFF	TGTGCCAGCAGTACACGGGGAGAGGAAGCTTTCTTT
TRBD2	TRBV6-2/TRBV6-3	NA	TRBJ2-3	CASSYSSGGAFDTQYF	TGTGCCAGCAGTTACAGTAGCGGGGGGGCCTTCGATACGCAGTATTTT
TRBD2	TRBV7-3	NA	TRBJ2-7	CASSSSALAATSYEQYF	TGTGCCAGCAGCTCTTCGGCCCTAGCGGCCACCTCCTACGAGCAGTACTTC
NA	TRBV6-5	NA	TRBJ1-2	CASSYGGMGNYGYTF	TGTGCCAGCAGTTATGGGGGGATGGGTAACTATGGCTACACCTTC
NA	TRBV6-5	NA	TRBJ1-4	CASSYSMEIEKLFF	TGTGCCAGCAGTTACTCGATGGAGATTGAAAAGCTGTTTTTT
NA	TRBV30	NA	TRBJ1-4	CAWNLQGGRTNEKLFF	TGTGCCTGGAACTTACAGGGCGGAAGGACTAATGAAAAACTGTTTTTT
NA	TRBV29-1	NA	TRBJ2-3	CSVEARTSTDTQYF	TGCAGCGTTGAAGCAAGGACTAGCACAGATACGCAGTATTTT
TRBD1	TRBV15	NA	TRBJ2-7	CATSRELRGRTYEQYF	TGTGCCACCAGCAGAGAGCTCAGGGGGCGGACCTACGAGCAGTACTTC
NA	TRBV12-5	NA	TRBJ1-1	CASGLQPPSNTEAFF	TGTGCTAGTGGTTTACAACCCCCTTCGAACACTGAAGCTTTCTTT
TRBD1	TRBV18	NA	TRBJ2-6	CASSPQQGAFTGANVLTF	TGTGCCAGCTCACCCCAACAGGGGGCGTTTACTGGGGCCAACGTCCTGACTTTC
NA	TRBV19	NA	TRBJ1-1	CASSAQKAGNTEAFF	TGTGCCAGTAGTGCCCAAAAAGCGGGGAACACTGAAGCTTTCTTT
TRBD1	TRBV5-1	NA	TRBJ2-2	CASSSGQGRTGELFF	TGCGCCAGCAGCTCCGGACAGGGAAGGACCGGGGAGCTGTTTTTT
NA	TRBV3-1/TRBV3-2	NA	TRBJ1-1	CASSQDYSGTEAFF	TGTGCCAGCAGCCAAGATTACTCGGGCACTGAAGCTTTCTTT
TRBD2	TRBV7-6	once	TRBJ2-3	CASSFMTSGAADTQYF	TGTGCCAGCAGCTTCATGACTAGCGGGGCCGCAGATACGCAGTATTTT
TRBD2	TRBV9	NA	TRBJ2-1	CASSPTSGGLDDNEQFF	TGTGCCAGCAGCCCCACTAGCGGGGGGCTGGATGACAATGAGCAGTTCTTC
NA	TRBV11-2	NA	TRBJ1-2	CASSQTTTPFYGYTF	TGTGCCAGCAGCCAAACGACAACCCCCTTCTATGGCTACACCTTC
NA	TRBV7-3	NA	TRBJ1-1	CASSSLGANTEAFF	TGTGCCAGCAGCTCACTCGGAGCGAACACTGAAGCTTTCTTT
NA	TRBV2	NA	TRBJ2-1	CASSELTLGEQFF	TGTGCCAGCAGTGAACTGACCTTAGGTGAGCAGTTCTTC
TRBD1	TRBV18	NA	TRBJ1-4	CASSPTNRGANEKLFF	TGTGCCAGCTCACCAACCAACAGGGGAGCTAATGAAAAACTGTTTTTT
NA	TRBV20-1	NA	TRBJ2-5	CSASISETQYF	TGCAGTGCTAGTATAAGTGAGACCCAGTACTTC
NA	TRBV5-1	NA	TRBJ2-5	CASSYLQGIQTQYF	TGCGCCAGCAGCTACCTCCAAGGGATACAGACCCAGTACTTC
TRBD2	TRBV9	NA	TRBJ2-2	CASSVHTAGGGNTGELFF	TGTGCCAGCAGCGTACACACCGCAGGCGGGGGAAACACCGGGGAGCTGTTTTTT
NA	TRBV13	NA	TRBJ2-1	CASSLDNEQFF	TGTGCCAGCAGCTTAGACAATGAGCAGTTCTTC